This T cell receptor beta chain derives from a study of shared clonotypes between healthy human individuals. Study summary: Each donor's CD4 naive and CD4 memory cells filled three plates apiece, CD8 naive two, and CD8 memory one. Overall study results and limits: Generally, estimated richness proved larger in naive subsets than it did in memory subsets.

Study processing details: ImmunoSEQ gave junction-only sequences without quality scores, so filtering differed. Clones were sequenced by immunoSEQ multiplex PCR, and TCRdb holds only the in-frame ones, with some missing. The V and J calls and clone size come from that table; D and trimming were worked out from the DNA. The sample lists fewer than 130,000 clones, about 72% occurring once. This CDR3 has 14 residues. Trimming shortened V by 0 bases and J by 8 bases, and 12 bases separated the two germline ends. The germline gives CDR1 SGHRS, CDR2 YFSETQ. This clone showed up just a few times. Antigen: not known.

The source material was memory CD8+ T cells sorted from blood. Regarding subset: CD45RO+ cells pooled with CCR7-negative TemRA cells. The chain uses TRBV5-1 and TRBJ2-1; D call uncertain. The origin of this receptor is a woman in her twenties or thirties in good health. This chain's CDR3 is CASSLGDWPDEQFF. CDR3 coding DNA: TGCGCCAGCAGCTTGGGCGACTGGCCTGATGAGCAGTTCTTC.